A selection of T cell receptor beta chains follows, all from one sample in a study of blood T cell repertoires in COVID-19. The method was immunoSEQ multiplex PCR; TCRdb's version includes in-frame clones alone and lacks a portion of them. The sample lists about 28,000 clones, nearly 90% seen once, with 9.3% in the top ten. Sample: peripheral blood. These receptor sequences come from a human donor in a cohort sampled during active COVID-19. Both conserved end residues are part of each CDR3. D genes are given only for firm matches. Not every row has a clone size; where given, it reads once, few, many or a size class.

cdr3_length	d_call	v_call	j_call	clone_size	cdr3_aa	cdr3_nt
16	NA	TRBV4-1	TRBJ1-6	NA	CASSQDPQISYSPLHF	TGCGCCAGCAGCCAAGATCCCCAGATCTCTTATTCACCCCTCCACTTT
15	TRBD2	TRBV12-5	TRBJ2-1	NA	CASGDGLASYNEQFF	TGTGCTAGTGGTGACGGACTAGCGTCCTACAATGAGCAGTTCTTC
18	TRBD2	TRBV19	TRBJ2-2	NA	CASSTGLAGPRNTGELFF	TGTGCCAGTAGTACCGGACTAGCGGGGCCTAGGAACACCGGGGAGCTGTTTTTT
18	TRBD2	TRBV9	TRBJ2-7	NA	CASSVGTSGNYWAYEQYF	TGTGCCAGCAGCGTGGGGACTAGCGGTAATTATTGGGCCTACGAGCAGTACTTC
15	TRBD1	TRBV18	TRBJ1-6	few	CASSPGDRDNSPLHF	TGTGCCAGCTCGCCGGGGGACAGAGATAATTCACCCCTCCACTTT
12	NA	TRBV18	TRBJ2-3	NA	CASSSGELSQYF	TGTGCCAGCTCATCGGGGGAGCTCTCGCAGTATTTT
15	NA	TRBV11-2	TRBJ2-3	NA	CASSLGGGGADTQYF	TGTGCCAGCAGCTTAGGGGGGGGCGGTGCAGATACGCAGTATTTT
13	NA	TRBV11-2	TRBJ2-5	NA	CASTPGLGETQYF	TGTGCCAGCACCCCAGGCCTTGGGGAGACCCAGTACTTC
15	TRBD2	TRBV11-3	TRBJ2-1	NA	CASSPGLAGGNEQFF	TGTGCCAGCAGCCCGGGACTAGCGGGGGGTAATGAGCAGTTCTTC
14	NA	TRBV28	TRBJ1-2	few	CASSFVGGNYGYTF	TGTGCCAGCAGTTTTGTGGGGGGGAACTATGGCTACACCTTC
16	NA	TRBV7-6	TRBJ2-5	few	CASSSPSEGLRETQYF	TGTGCCAGCAGCTCCCCGAGCGAGGGTCTAAGAGAGACCCAGTACTTC
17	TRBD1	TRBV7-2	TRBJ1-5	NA	CASSLWATGGNNQPQHF	TGTGCCAGCAGCTTATGGGCGACAGGGGGCAACAATCAGCCCCAGCATTTT